Presented here are 20 T cell receptor beta chains from one specimen sequenced in a study of shared clonotypes between healthy human individuals. Method: immunoSEQ multiplex PCR; TCRdb's copy keeps in-frame clones and lacks some. The sample has millions of clones; about 92% are singletons. Terminally differentiated effector memory CD45RA+ cells were excluded by CCR7 positive selection of CD45RO-negative cells. Sequences were obtained from naive CD8+ T cells from PBMCs. All receptors derive from a man aged 18 to 29 in good health. Some clones in this sample may be carry-over from other donors' samples.

The chain joins TRBV7-9 to TRBJ2-3, with a tentative D call TRBD2 (6 bases). CDR3 length: 16 residues. V was cut by 5 bases and J by 1 base, with 16 bases left in between. In germline, CDR1 is SEHNR, CDR2 FQNEAQ (reference sequence). CDR3: CASSVGRDYGTDTQYF. CDR3 DNA: TGTGCCAGCAGCGTCGGGAGAGACTATGGCACAGATACGCAGTATTTT.

In DNA form, the CDR3 reads TGTGCCAGCAGCTTTGACAGGGGGTCGGACGAGCAGTACTTC. Protein: CASSFDRGSDEQYF. The V call is TRBV11-2, the J call TRBJ2-7; TRBD1 matches at 9 bases. The CDR3 length is 14 residues. V dropped 3 bases and J dropped 5; count of bases not matched to a gene: 5. The germline V gene encodes CDR1 SGHAT and CDR2 FQNNGV.

The chain carries TRBV4-1 and TRBJ1-1; TRBD1 agrees at 9 bases. The CDR3 covers 16 residues. The V gene's germline CDR1 is MGHRA and CDR2 YSYEKL. Unmatched junction bases numbered 10, after V lost 4 bases and J lost 4 bases. The CDR3 coding sequence is TGCGCCAGCAGCCCCCACAAGGGACAGGGAGCCACTGAAGCTTTCTTT. Translating it yields CASSPHKGQGATEAFF.

The V call is TRBV27, the J call TRBJ2-7, with 8 bases matching TRBD2. After removal of 8 bases from V and 0 bases from J, the junction contained 12 bases not matched to a gene. The germline V gene has CDR1 MNHEY and CDR2 SMNVEV (reference sequence). CDR3 length: 16 amino acids. The CDR3 bases are TGTGCCAGCGGCCATTTACCCGGGGGGGCCTCCTACGAGCAGTACTTC. It specifies CASGHLPGGASYEQYF.

This clone showed up just once. This chain joins TRBV27 and TRBJ2-7, with a possible D match to TRBD2 (5 bases). V dropped 6 bases and J dropped 4 bases, with 13 bases sitting between them. Germline V gene sequence: CDR1 MNHEY, CDR2 SMNVEV (reference sequence). There are 13 residues in the CDR3. The CDR3 coding sequence is TGTGCCAGCAGCGTTTTGGGGAGATACGAGCAGTACTTC. This gives the protein CASSVLGRYEQYF.

Comment on this clone: Other nucleotide sequences from this sample produce the same CDR3. The CDR3: CASSLRGGGYGYTF. The CDR3 region has the DNA TGTGCCAGCAGTCTGCGGGGGGGAGGCTATGGCTACACCTTC. The V and J genes are TRBV28 and TRBJ1-2; possibly TRBD1 for D (5 bases). CDR1 is MDHEN and CDR2 is SYDVKM in the germline V gene. V was clipped by 5 bases and J by 4 bases, with 14 bases between them. This CDR3 region has 14 residues.

The chain uses TRBV19 and TRBJ2-1, with 7 bases aligning to TRBD2. This CDR3 comprises 16 residues. Trimming at V came to 7 bases and at J to 7 bases, leaving 16 bases not matched to a gene. CDR1 and CDR2 (germline): LNHDA, SQIVND (reference sequence). The CDR3 here is CASTSLAGATRNEQFF. DNA for the CDR3: TGTGCCAGTACCTCTCTCGCGGGAGCTACTAGGAATGAGCAGTTCTTC.

This rearrangement joins TRBV7-8 to TRBJ1-5; 7 bases align to TRBD1. V shed 10 bases, J shed 0 bases, and the junction held 18 bases outside the gene matches. Germline assignment: CDR1 SGHVS and CDR2 FQNEAQ. CDR3 length: 18 amino acids. The CDR3: CATNLDTRGNGSNQPQHF. The CDR3 region has the DNA TGTGCCACCAATCTAGATACCAGGGGGAACGGTAGCAATCAGCCCCAGCATTTT.

The V and J genes are TRBV2 and TRBJ1-1; D perhaps matches TRBD1 (5 bases). Germline V CDR1 and CDR2: SNHLY, FYNNEI. This CDR3 has 14 amino acids. V shed 7 bases and J shed 0 bases, with 12 bases lying between them. CDR3 in amino acids: CASMGEPMNTEAFF. The CDR3 bases are TGTGCCAGCATGGGGGAGCCCATGAACACTGAAGCTTTCTTT.

The CDR3 DNA sequence: TGTGCCAGCAGCCCTTCTCGGGGACCTGAAGCTTTCTTT. It yields the protein CASSPSRGPEAFF. The rearrangement joins TRBV13 to TRBJ1-1; a weak D match, TRBD1 (5 bases). The CDR3 has 13 residues. V was clipped by 5 bases and J by 6 bases, with 13 bases between them. Germline V lookup: CDR1 PRHDT, CDR2 FYEKMQ (reference sequence).

J is TRBJ2-7 and V is TRBV7-9; D not resolved. From germline, CDR1 is SEHNR and CDR2 FQNEAQ (reference sequence). V lost 5 bases, J lost 0 bases, and 11 bases lay in between. The CDR3 contains 14 residues. The CDR3 loop is CASSAYPSSYEQYF. As DNA, the CDR3 is TGTGCCAGCAGCGCCTATCCCAGCTCCTACGAGCAGTACTTC. Filled out from reference TRBV7-9 and TRBJ2-7, the complete variable domain reads DTGVSQNPRHKITKRGQNVTFRCDPISEHNRLYWYRQTLGQGPEFLTYFQNEAQLEKSRLLSDRFSAERPKGSFSTLEIQRTEQGDSAMYLCASSAYPSSYEQYFGPGTRLTVT.

This chain links TRBV29-1 with TRBJ2-2; D unclear. The germline CDR1 and CDR2 sequences are SQVTM and ANQGSEA. The V end lost 0 bases, the J end lost 6 bases, and 14 bases lay between the germline ends. This CDR3 is 15 amino acids long. CDR3 region: CSVEEPSGRAGELFF. CDR3 nucleotides: TGCAGCGTTGAAGAGCCCTCCGGCCGGGCCGGGGAGCTGTTTTTT.

Worth noting for this clone: Distinct nucleotide sequences in the sample also encode this CDR3. This chain joins TRBV27 and TRBJ1-5; D possibly corresponds to TRBD1 (6 bases). From germline, CDR1 is MNHEY and CDR2 SMNVEV (reference sequence). The V end was cut by 3 bases, the J end by 4 bases, with 7 bases between. There are 13 residues in the CDR3. The CDR3 region is CASSLQGNQPQHF. In nucleotides, the CDR3 is TGTGCCAGCAGTTTGCAGGGGAATCAGCCCCAGCATTTT.

The V and J genes are TRBV28 and TRBJ1-1; D is uncertain. V was clipped by 3 bases and J by 5 bases, with 13 bases between them. Germline CDR1 is MDHEN and CDR2 is SYDVKM. The CDR3 is 14 residues long. In DNA, the CDR3 is TGTGCCAGCAGTTTCAGTCATTCCCAAACTGAAGCTTTCTTT. The encoded protein is CASSFSHSQTEAFF.

The chain combines TRBV5-1 with TRBJ2-7, with D possibly being TRBD2 (5 bases). V lost 0 bases to trimming and J lost 2 bases, with 15 bases between them. Per germline, CDR1 SGHRS and CDR2 YFSETQ. This CDR3 has 16 residues. CDR3 nucleotides: TGCGCCAGCAGCTTGGCTCCGGGGTCCGGGGCCTACGAGCAGTACTTC. This encodes CASSLAPGSGAYEQYF.

The chain carries TRBV4-1 and TRBJ1-5, with 7 bases that match TRBD1. CDR1 and CDR2 (germline): MGHRA, YSYEKL. Unmatched junction bases numbered 6, after V lost 0 bases and J lost 7 bases. This CDR3 region has 15 residues. CDR3 coding DNA: TGCGCCAGCAGCCAAGAACCAGGGGGAGGCCAGCCCCAGCATTTT. It encodes CASSQEPGGGQPQHF.

This chain joins TRBV11-2 and TRBJ2-1, with D perhaps TRBD1 or TRBD2 (5 bases each). The germline gives CDR1 SGHAT, CDR2 FQNNGV. V was trimmed by 1 base and J by 2 bases, leaving 15 bases between them. The CDR3 is 17 amino acids. In DNA, the CDR3 is TGTGCCAGCAGCTTAGTCCCGGGGCTAGCCCCCTACAATGAGCAGTTCTTC. This sequence encodes CASSLVPGLAPYNEQFF.

This chain connects TRBV19 to TRBJ1-5; 7 nucleotides agree with TRBD1. The V and J ends lost 3 bases and 4 bases, in that order; junction bases with no gene match: 6. CDR1 LNHDA and CDR2 SQIVND come from the germline V gene (reference sequence). The CDR3 contains 15 residues. DNA for the CDR3: TGTGCCAGTAGTATGTTAGGGACAGCGAATCAGCCCCAGCATTTT. Its protein is CASSMLGTANQPQHF.

This chain links TRBV9 with TRBJ2-1; D unresolved. V was shortened by 3 bases and J by 6 bases, with 25 bases between the two germline ends. The CDR3 has 18 residues. CDR1 is SGDLS, CDR2 YYNGEE, per germline. The chain's CDR3 is CASSGPGRNTIRPNEQFF. As DNA, the CDR3 is TGTGCCAGCAGCGGACCCGGACGTAATACAATACGCCCCAATGAGCAGTTCTTC. Full variable domain (remainder filled in from reference TRBV9 and TRBJ2-1): DSGVTQTPKHLITATGQRVTLRCSPRSGDLSVYWYQQSLDQGLQFLIQYYNGEERAKGNILERFSAQQFPDLHSELNLSSLELGDSALYFCASSGPGRNTIRPNEQFFGPGTRLTVL.

The rearrangement links TRBV5-1 to TRBJ1-1; D is ambiguous. Germline-derived CDR1 and CDR2 are SGHRS and YFSETQ. V was pared by 5 bases and J by 4 bases, with 21 bases between. The CDR3 sequence is 16 residues long. CDR3 coding DNA: TGCGCCAGCAGAGACGCTGCGGTTCCTCCTGGCACTGAAGCTTTCTTT. This gives the protein CASRDAAVPPGTEAFF.